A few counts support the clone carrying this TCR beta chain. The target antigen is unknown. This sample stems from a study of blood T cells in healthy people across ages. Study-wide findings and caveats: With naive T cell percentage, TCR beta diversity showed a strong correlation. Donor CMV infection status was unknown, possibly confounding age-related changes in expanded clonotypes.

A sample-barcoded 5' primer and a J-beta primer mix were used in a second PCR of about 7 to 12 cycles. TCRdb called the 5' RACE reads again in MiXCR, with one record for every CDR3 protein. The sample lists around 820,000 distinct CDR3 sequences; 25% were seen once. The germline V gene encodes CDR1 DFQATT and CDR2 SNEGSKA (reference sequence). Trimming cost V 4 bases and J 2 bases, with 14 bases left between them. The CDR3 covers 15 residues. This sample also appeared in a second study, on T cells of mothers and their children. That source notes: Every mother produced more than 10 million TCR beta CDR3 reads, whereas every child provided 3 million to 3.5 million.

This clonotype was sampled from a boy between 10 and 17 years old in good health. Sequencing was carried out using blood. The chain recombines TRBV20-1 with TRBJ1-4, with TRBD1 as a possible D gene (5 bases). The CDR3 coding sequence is TGCAGTGCTAAAAGAGGGGCAGGGACTAATGAAAAACTGTTTTTT. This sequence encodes CSAKRGAGTNEKLFF.